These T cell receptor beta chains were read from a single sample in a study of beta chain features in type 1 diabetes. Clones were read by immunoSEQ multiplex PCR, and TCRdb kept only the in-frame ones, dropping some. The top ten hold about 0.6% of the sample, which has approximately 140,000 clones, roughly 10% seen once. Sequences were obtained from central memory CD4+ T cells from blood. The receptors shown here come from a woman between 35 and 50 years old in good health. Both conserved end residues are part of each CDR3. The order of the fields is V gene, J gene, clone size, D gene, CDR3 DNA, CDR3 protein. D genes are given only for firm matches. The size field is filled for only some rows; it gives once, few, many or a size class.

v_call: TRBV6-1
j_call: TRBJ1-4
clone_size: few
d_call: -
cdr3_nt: TGTGCCAGCAGTGAAATCAGGGAAGTCGACGGAAAACTGTTTTTT
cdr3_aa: CASSEIREVDGKLFF

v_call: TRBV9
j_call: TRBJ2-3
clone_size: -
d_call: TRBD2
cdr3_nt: TGTGCCAGCAGCGTAGGACTCGGGCTAGCGGGCACAGATACGCAGTATTTT
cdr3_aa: CASSVGLGLAGTDTQYF

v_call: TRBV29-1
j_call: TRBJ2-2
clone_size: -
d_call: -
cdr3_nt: TGCAGCGTTGTGAGGGGGGGGGCAAACACCGGGGAGCTGTTTTTT
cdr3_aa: CSVVRGGANTGELFF

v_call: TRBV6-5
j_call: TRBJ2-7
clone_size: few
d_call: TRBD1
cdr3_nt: TGTGCCAGCAGTTACAGCGAGACAGGGTCATACGAGCAGTACTTC
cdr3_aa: CASSYSETGSYEQYF

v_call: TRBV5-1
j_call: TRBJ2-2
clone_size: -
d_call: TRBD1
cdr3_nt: TGCGCCAGCACGCCAACACGGACAGGGGGCGATGGAACCGGGGAGCTGTTTTTT
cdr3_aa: CASTPTRTGGDGTGELFF

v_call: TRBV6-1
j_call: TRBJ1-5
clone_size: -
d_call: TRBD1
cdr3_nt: TGTGCCAGCATGGACAGGGCATATAGCAATCAGCCCCAGCATTTT
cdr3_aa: CASMDRAYSNQPQHF

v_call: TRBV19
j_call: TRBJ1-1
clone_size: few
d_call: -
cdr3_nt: TGTGCCAGTAGTATATTAGGGAGCACTGAAGCTTTCTTT
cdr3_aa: CASSILGSTEAFF

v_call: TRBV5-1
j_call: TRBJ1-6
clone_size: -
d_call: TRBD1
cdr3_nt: TGCGCCAGCAGCACCGGACAGGGGGATTCACCCCTCCACTTT
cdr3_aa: CASSTGQGDSPLHF

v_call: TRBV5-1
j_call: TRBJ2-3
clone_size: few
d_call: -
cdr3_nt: TGCGCCAGCAGCTTGGGGACTATGGGGGATACGCAGTATTTT
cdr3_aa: CASSLGTMGDTQYF

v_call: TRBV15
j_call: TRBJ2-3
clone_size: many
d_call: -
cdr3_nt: TGTGCCACCAGCAGAGATAGTAATACGCAGTATTTT
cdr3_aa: CATSRDSNTQYF

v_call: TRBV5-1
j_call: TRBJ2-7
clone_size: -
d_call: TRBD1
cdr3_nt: TGCGCCAGCAGCCCAGGACAGGGGGCGGGGTCCTACGAGCAGTACTTC
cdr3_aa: CASSPGQGAGSYEQYF

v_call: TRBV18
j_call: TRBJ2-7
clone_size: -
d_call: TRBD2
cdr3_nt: TGTGCCAGCTCGGAGGGGACTAGCGGCTCCTACGAGCAGTACTTC
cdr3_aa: CASSEGTSGSYEQYF

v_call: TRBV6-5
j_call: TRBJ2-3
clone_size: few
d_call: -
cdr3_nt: TGTGCCAGCAGTTACAGCCGCCTCTATACGCAGTATTTT
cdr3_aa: CASSYSRLYTQYF

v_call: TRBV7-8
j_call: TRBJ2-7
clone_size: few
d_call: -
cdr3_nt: TGTGCCAGCAGCTTTTCCACCTACGAGCAGTACTTC
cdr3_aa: CASSFSTYEQYF

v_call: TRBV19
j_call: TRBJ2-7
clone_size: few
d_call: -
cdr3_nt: TGTGCCAGTAGCCCTTTATCCCCGGCAGGATTCTCCTACGAGCAGTACTTC
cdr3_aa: CASSPLSPAGFSYEQYF

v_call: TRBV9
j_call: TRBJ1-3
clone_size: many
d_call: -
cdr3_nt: TGTGCCAGCAGCGCCACAGGTCAGATTGGAAACACCATATATTTT
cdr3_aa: CASSATGQIGNTIYF

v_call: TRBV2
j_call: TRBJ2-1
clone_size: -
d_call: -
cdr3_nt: TGTGCCAGCAGTGATAAGGGGCTTGAGCAGTTCTTC
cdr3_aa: CASSDKGLEQFF

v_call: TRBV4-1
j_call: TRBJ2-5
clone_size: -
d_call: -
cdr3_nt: TGCGCCAGCGGTAGGGGCCCCCAAGAGACCCAGTACTTC
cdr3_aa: CASGRGPQETQYF

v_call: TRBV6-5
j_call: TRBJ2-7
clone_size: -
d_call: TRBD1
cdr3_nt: TGTGCCAGCAGTTATTCGCTGGGGACAGCCGAGCAGTACTTC
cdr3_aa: CASSYSLGTAEQYF

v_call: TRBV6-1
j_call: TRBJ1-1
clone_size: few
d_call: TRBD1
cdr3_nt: TGTGCCAGCAGTATACAGGGGCGTGTGAACACTGAAGCTTTCTTT
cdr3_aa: CASSIQGRVNTEAFF

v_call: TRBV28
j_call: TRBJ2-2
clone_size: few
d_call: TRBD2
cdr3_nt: TGTGCCAGCACTAGCGGGGGGGCCGGGAACACCGGGGAGCTGTTTTTT
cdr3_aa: CASTSGGAGNTGELFF

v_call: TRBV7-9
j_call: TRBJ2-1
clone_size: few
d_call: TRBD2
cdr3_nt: TGTGCCAGCAGCCTCGGGGGGATAGGGATTTACAATGAGCAGTTCTTC
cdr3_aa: CASSLGGIGIYNEQFF

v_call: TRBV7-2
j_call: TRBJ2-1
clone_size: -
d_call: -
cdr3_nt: TGTGCCAGCAGCTTAGCGGGAAGGGGCGGCTACAATGAGCAGTTCTTC
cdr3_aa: CASSLAGRGGYNEQFF

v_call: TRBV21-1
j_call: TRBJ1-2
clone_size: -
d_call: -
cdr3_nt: TGTGCCAGCAGAGACTACAGCGCTAACTATGGCTACACCTTC
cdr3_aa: CASRDYSANYGYTF

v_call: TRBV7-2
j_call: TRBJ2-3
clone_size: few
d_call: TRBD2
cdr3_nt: TGTGCCAGCAGCTTAGTAGGCAGCGGGGGGGGCCCAGATACGCAGTATTTT
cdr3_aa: CASSLVGSGGGPDTQYF

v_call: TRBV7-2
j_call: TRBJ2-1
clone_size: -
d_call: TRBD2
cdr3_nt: TGTGCCAGCAGCTCGGGGGGTAACTCCTACAATGAGCAGTTCTTC
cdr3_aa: CASSSGGNSYNEQFF

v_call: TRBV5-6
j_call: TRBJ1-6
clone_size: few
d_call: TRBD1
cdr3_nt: TGTGCCAGCAGCTTGGTGTCGGACAGGGGTAATTCACCCCTCCACTTT
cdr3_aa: CASSLVSDRGNSPLHF

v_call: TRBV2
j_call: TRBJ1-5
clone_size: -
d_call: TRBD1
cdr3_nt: TGTGCCAGCAGTCCGGACAGGAGGAGCAACCAGCCCCAGCATTTT
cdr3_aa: CASSPDRRSNQPQHF

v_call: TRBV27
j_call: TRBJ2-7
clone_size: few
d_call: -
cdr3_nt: TGTGCCAGCAAAGGGGAGGTTTCCTACGAGCAGTACTTC
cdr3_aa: CASKGEVSYEQYF

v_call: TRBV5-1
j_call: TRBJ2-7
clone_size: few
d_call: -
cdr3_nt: TGCGCCAGCAGCTTGGAAACGGTGCCGAGCTCCTACGAGCAGTACTTC
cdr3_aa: CASSLETVPSSYEQYF

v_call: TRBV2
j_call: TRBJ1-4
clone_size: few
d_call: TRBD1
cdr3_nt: TGTGCCAGCAGTGATTGGACAGGGGATGAAAAACTGTTTTTT
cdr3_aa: CASSDWTGDEKLFF

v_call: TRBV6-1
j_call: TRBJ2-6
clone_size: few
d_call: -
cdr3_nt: TGTGCCAGCCTTCTCTCTGGGGCCAACGTCCTGACTTTC
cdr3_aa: CASLLSGANVLTF

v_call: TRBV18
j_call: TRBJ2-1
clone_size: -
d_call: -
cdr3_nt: TGTGCCAGCTCACCCCCCGGGGGAGGGACATTCTACAATGAGCAGTTCTTC
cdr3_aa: CASSPPGGGTFYNEQFF

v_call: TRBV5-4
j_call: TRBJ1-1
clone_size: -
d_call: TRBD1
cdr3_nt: TGTGCCAGCAGGTCAAACTACGGACAGGGGTACGCTTTCTTT
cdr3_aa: CASRSNYGQGYAFF

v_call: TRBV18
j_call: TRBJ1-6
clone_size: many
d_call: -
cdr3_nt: TGTGCCAGCTCACCTACAGGCTTGCCCCTCCACTTT
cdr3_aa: CASSPTGLPLHF

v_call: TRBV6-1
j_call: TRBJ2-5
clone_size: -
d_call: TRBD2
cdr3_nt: TGTGCCAGCAGGAAGACTAGCGGGGACCGAGAGACCCAGTACTTC
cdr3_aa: CASRKTSGDRETQYF

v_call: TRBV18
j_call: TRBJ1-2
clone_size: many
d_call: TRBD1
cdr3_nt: TGTGCCAGCTCACAGCCGACAGGGGATGGCTACACCTTC
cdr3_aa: CASSQPTGDGYTF

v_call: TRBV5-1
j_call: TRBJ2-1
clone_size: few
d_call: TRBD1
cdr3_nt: TGCGCCAGCACCAGGACAGGGGGCTGGATCCTTTCTAATAGCTCCTACAATGAGCAGTTCTTC
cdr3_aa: CASTRTGGWILSNSSYNEQFF

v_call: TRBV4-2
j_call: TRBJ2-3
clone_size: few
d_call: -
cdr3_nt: TGTGCCAGCAGCCAAGAGGGTCGGGGACTGACAGATACGCAGTATTTT
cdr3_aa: CASSQEGRGLTDTQYF

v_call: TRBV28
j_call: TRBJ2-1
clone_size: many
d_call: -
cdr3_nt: TGTGCCAGCACCGTTCAGTCCACAGATGAGCAGTTCTTC
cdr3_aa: CASTVQSTDEQFF

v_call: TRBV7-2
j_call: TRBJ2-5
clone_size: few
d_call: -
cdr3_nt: TGTGCCAGCAGCCATCGGTCGGGGAACCAAGAGACCCAGTACTTC
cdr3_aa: CASSHRSGNQETQYF

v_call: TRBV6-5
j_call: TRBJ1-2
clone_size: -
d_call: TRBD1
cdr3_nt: TGTGCCAGCAGTTACGACAGGGACTATGGCTACACCTTC
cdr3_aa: CASSYDRDYGYTF

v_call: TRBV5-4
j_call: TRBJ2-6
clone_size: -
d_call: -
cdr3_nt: TGTGCCAGCAGCTCCCAGGGTTATGGGGCCAACGTCCTGACTTTC
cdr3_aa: CASSSQGYGANVLTF

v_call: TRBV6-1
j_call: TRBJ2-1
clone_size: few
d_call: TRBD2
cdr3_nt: TGTGCCAGCAGTCCTCGTTGGCGGGGGGAAGAGCAGTTCTTC
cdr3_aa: CASSPRWRGEEQFF

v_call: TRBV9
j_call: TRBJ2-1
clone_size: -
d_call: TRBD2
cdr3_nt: TGTGCCAGCAGCGATTTCGCGGGGGGGAACAATGAGCAGTTCTTC
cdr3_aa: CASSDFAGGNNEQFF

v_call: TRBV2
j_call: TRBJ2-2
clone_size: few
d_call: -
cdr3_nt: TGTGCCAGCACTGGCCCGGGGAACACCGGGGAGCTGTTTTTT
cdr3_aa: CASTGPGNTGELFF

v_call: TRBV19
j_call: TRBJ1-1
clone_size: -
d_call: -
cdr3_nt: TGTGCCAGTAGTATAGGCCTGCGGGGTCTAGGGCCTGAAGCTTTCTTT
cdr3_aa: CASSIGLRGLGPEAFF

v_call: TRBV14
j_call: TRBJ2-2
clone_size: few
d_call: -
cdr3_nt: TGTGCCAGCAGCCAAGGCCACTTTGCGAACACCGGGGAGCTGTTTTTT
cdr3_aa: CASSQGHFANTGELFF

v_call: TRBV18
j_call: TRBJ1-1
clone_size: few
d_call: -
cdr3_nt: TGTGCCAGCTCAGAGTGGGGCGCTGGGACTGAAGCTTTCTTT
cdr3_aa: CASSEWGAGTEAFF

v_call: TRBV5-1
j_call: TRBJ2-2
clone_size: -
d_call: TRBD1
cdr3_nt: TGCGCCAGCAGCCGACAGGGCGGTTGGTCGGGGACCGGGGAGCTGTTTTTT
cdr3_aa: CASSRQGGWSGTGELFF

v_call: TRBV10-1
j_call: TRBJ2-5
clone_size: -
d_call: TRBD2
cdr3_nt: TGCGCCAGCAGTGAGTCCGTAGCGGGGCTACAAGAGACCCAGTACTTC
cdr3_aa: CASSESVAGLQETQYF

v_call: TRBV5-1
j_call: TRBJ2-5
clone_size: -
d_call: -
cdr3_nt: TGCGCCAGCAGCGTCGGGGGACGGGTGGGAGAGACCCAGTACTTC
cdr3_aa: CASSVGGRVGETQYF

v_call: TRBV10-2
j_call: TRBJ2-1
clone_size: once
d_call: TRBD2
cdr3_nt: TGCGCCAGCAGTGGAACTAGCGGGACCTACAATGAGCAGTTCTTC
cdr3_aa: CASSGTSGTYNEQFF

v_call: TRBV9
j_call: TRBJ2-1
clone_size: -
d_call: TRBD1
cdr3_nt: TGTGCCAGCAGCCCCAGGGGGTCTAATTCCTACAATGAGCAGTTCTTC
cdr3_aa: CASSPRGSNSYNEQFF